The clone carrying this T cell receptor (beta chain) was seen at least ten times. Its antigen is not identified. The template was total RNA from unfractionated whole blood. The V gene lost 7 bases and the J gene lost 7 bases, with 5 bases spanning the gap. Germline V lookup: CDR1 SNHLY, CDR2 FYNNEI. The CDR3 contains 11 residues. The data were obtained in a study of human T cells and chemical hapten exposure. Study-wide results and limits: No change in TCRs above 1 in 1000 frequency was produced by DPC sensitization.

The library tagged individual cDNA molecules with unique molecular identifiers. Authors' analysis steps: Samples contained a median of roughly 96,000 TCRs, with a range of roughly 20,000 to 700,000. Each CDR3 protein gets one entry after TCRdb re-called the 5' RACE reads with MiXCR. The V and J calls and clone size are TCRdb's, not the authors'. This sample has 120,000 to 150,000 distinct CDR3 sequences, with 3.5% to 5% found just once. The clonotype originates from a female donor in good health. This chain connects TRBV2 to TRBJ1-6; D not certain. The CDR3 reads CASTGNSPLHF. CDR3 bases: TGTGCCAGCACCGGGAATTCACCCCTCCACTTT.